The rows below give T cell receptor beta chains drawn from one sample of a study of blood T cell repertoires in COVID-19. Assay: immunoSEQ multiplex PCR; the TCRdb copy retains only in-frame clones and omits some. Altogether approximately 400,000 clones are present, about nine tenths being singletons, with the ten largest covering more than 0.85%. Material for sequencing was PBMCs or T cells enriched from blood (not recorded which). Source of these receptors: a woman in her thirties or forties who had been exposed to COVID-19. Each CDR3 is given with its conserved first and last residue. Fields, in order: CDR3 DNA, CDR3 protein, clone size, V gene, J gene, D gene. D genes are given only for firm matches. Expanded clones get a size class; other rows say once, few or many, or leave the size out.

CDR3 DNA: TGTGCCAGCAGCCTAACGAGGGGGCGGAACACTGAAGCTTTCTTT
CDR3 protein: CASSLTRGRNTEAFF
clone size: NA
V gene: TRBV3-1/TRBV3-2
J gene: TRBJ1-1
D gene: TRBD1

CDR3 DNA: TGCGCCAGCAGCTTGGAAGGGGCGGCTTTCTTT
CDR3 protein: CASSLEGAAFF
clone size: few
V gene: TRBV5-1
J gene: TRBJ1-1
D gene: NA

CDR3 DNA: TGTGCCAGCAGCCGTACAGGGGCTGCCACTGAAGCTTTCTTT
CDR3 protein: CASSRTGAATEAFF
clone size: NA
V gene: TRBV7-9
J gene: TRBJ1-1
D gene: TRBD1

CDR3 DNA: TGTGCCAGCAGCTTACAGTGGAGGAACACTGAAGCTTTCTTT
CDR3 protein: CASSLQWRNTEAFF
clone size: NA
V gene: TRBV7-2
J gene: TRBJ1-1
D gene: NA

CDR3 DNA: TGTGCCAGCACCAACAGGGCAGCGGAAGCTTTCTTT
CDR3 protein: CASTNRAAEAFF
clone size: NA
V gene: TRBV7-2
J gene: TRBJ1-1
D gene: NA

CDR3 DNA: TGTGCCAGCAGCCAAGGGCGGGGGCTCTACACAGATACGCAGTATTTT
CDR3 protein: CASSQGRGLYTDTQYF
clone size: NA
V gene: TRBV7-8
J gene: TRBJ2-3
D gene: NA

CDR3 DNA: TGTGCCAGCAGCCTTTACACGGGCGGGGAGCTGTTTTTT
CDR3 protein: CASSLYTGGELFF
clone size: NA
V gene: TRBV3-1/TRBV3-2
J gene: TRBJ2-2
D gene: NA

CDR3 DNA: TGTGCCAGCAGTTTAATAGCAGGGTCGAATTCACCCCTCCACTTT
CDR3 protein: CASSLIAGSNSPLHF
clone size: NA
V gene: TRBV27
J gene: TRBJ1-6
D gene: NA

CDR3 DNA: TGTGCCAGCAGCGTAGTAAGTGCCCGGGAGCAGTTCTTC
CDR3 protein: CASSVVSAREQFF
clone size: NA
V gene: TRBV9
J gene: TRBJ2-1
D gene: NA

CDR3 DNA: TGTGCCAGCTTGGAGACAGGGTTGAACACTGAAGCTTTCTTT
CDR3 protein: CASLETGLNTEAFF
clone size: NA
V gene: TRBV2
J gene: TRBJ1-1
D gene: TRBD1